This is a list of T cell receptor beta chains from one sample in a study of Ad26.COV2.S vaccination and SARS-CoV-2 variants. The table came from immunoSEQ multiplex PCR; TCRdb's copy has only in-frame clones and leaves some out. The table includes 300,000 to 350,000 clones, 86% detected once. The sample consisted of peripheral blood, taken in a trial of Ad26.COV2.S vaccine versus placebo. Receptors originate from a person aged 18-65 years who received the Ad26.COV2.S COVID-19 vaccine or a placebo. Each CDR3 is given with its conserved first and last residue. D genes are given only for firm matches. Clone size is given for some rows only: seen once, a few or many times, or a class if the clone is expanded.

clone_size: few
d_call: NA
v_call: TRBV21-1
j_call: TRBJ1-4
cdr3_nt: TGTGCCAGCAGCAGGCCGCCAACTAATGAAAAACTGTTTTTT
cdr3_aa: CASSRPPTNEKLFF

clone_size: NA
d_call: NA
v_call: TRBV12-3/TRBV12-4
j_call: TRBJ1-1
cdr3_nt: TGTGCCAGCAGTCCCCCCAAGAACACTGAAGCTTTCTTT
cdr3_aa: CASSPPKNTEAFF

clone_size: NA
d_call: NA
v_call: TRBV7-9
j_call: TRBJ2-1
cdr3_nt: TGTGCCAGCAGCTTCCTTCAGGGCCTCAGGATAAATGAGCAGTTCTTC
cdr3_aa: CASSFLQGLRINEQFF

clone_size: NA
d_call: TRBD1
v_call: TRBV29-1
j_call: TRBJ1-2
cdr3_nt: TGCAGCGTTGAGAGGGAACAGGGGGTCTATGGCTACACCTTC
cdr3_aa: CSVEREQGVYGYTF

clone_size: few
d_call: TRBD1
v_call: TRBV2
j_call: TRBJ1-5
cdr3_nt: TGTGCCAGCAGTGAAGGACAGGGCTATCAGCCCCAGCATTTT
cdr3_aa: CASSEGQGYQPQHF

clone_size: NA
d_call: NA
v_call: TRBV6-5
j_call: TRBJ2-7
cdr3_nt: TGTGCCAGCAGGCGGGACACCGAGCCACCCTACGAGCAGTACTTC
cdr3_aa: CASRRDTEPPYEQYF

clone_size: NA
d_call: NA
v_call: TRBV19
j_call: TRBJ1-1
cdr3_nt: TGTGCCAGTTTCAGAAGCAAGACAATGAACACTGAAGCTTTCTTT
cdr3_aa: CASFRSKTMNTEAFF

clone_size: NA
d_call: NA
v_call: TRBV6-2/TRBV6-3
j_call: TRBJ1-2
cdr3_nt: TGTGCCAGCAGTTACGGAAAGGGCTACACCTTC
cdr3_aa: CASSYGKGYTF

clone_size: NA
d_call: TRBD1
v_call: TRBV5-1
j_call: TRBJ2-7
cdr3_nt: TGCGCCAGCAGCTCTACAGGGGGTAAATACGAGCAGTACTTC
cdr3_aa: CASSSTGGKYEQYF

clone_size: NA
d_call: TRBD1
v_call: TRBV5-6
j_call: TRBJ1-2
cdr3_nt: TGTGCCAGCAGCCCGAGAGACAGGGGTGGTGGCTACACCTTC
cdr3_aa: CASSPRDRGGGYTF

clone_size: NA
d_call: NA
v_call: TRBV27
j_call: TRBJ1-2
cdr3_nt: TGTGCCAGCAGTTTTGCGGGTTATGTGGGCTACACCTTC
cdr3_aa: CASSFAGYVGYTF

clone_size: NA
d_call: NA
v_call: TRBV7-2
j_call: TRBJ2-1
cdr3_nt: TGTGCCAGCAGCTTCTCCAGGGACAATGAGCAGTTCTTC
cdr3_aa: CASSFSRDNEQFF

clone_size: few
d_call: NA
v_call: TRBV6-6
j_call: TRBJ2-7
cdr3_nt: TGTGCCAGCACCAAAGGCGGAACCTACGAGCAGTACTTC
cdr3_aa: CASTKGGTYEQYF

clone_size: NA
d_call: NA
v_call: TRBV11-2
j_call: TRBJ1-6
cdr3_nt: TGTGCCAGCAGCTTAGCGAGGGTCCTTAATTCACCCCTCCACTTT
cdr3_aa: CASSLARVLNSPLHF

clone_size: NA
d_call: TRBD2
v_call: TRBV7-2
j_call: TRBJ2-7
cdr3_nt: TGTGCCAGCAGCTTAGCCCGTCTAGCGGGGGTCGAGCAGTACTTC
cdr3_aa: CASSLARLAGVEQYF

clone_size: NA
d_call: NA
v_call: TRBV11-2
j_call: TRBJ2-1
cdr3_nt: TGTGCCAGCAGCCCAGGGGTAGCCGCCTACAATGAGCAGTTCTTC
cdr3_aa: CASSPGVAAYNEQFF

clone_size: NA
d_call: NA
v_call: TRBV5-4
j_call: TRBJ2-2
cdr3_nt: TGTGCCAGCAGCGGGGGACCTACGAACACCGGGGAGCTGTTTTTT
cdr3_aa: CASSGGPTNTGELFF

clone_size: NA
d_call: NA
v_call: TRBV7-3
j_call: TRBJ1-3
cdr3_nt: TGTGCCAGCAGCTTTGGACGGGGATCTGGAAACACCATATATTTT
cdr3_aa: CASSFGRGSGNTIYF

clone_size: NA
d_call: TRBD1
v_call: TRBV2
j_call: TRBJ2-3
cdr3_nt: TGTGCCAGCAGCCTAGCCCGAGGGGACAGGGGGGCAGATACGCAGTATTTT
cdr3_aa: CASSLARGDRGADTQYF

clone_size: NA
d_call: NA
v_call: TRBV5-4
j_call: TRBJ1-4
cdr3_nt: TGTGCCAGCAGCTTGGCGGGGGTGGGTAGTGAAAAACTGTTTTTT
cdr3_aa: CASSLAGVGSEKLFF

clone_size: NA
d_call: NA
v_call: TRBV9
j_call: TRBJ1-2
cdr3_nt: TGTGCCAGCAGCGATCACGGTCCGGGAGTGGCTGGCTACACCTTC
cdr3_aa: CASSDHGPGVAGYTF

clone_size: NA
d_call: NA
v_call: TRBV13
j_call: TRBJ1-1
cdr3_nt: TGTGCCAGCAGCTCCGGGGGGGGAGGCACTGAAGCTTTCTTT
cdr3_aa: CASSSGGGGTEAFF